This record looks at one T cell receptor (beta chain) sequence and its context. Generated by immunoSEQ multiplex PCR, the TCRdb table keeps only in-frame clones and is missing some. The sample gives more than 40,000 clones, around 94% of which show up once; about 2% is in the top ten. Trimming took off 6 bases at V and 4 bases at J, with 27 bases between the two ends. In germline, CDR1 is LGHNA, CDR2 YSLEER. This CDR3 has 18 residues. This specimen belongs to a study of T cells in tuberculosis. The chain employs TRBV4-3 and TRBJ1-1; tentative D call: TRBD1 (6 bases). Material: PBMCs. The receptor's source is a donor aged 5 to 30 with latent tuberculosis or without tuberculosis infection. Some clones in this sample may be carry-over from other donors' samples. This chain's CDR3 is CASSRQTTKGDMITEAFF. The CDR3 DNA reads as TGCGCCAGCAGTCGCCAAACAACTAAGGGGGACATGATCACTGAAGCTTTCTTT.